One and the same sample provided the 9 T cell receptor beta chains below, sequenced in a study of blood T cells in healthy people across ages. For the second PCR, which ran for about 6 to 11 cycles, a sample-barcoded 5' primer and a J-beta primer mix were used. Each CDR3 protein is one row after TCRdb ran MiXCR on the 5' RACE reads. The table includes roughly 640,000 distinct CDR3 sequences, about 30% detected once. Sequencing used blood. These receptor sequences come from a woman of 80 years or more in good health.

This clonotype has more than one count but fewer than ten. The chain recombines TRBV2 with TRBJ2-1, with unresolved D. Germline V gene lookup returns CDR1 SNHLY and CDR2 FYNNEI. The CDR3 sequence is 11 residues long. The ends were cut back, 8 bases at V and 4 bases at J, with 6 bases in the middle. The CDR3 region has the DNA TGTGCCAGCGATTATTACAATGAGCAGTTCTTC. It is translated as CASDYYNEQFF.

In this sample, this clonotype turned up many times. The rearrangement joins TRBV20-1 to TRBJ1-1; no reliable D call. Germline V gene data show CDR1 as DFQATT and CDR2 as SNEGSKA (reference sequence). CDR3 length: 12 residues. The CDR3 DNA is TGCATCCGACGAGGTCCGAACACTGAAGCTTTCTTT. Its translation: CIRRGPNTEAFF.

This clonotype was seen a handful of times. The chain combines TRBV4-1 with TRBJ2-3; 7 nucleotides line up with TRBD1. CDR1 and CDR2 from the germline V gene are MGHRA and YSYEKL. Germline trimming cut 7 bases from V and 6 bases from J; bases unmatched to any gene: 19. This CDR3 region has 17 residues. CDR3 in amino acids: CASIELPRGRLADTQYF. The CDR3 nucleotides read TGCGCCAGCATAGAATTGCCAAGGGGGCGCTTAGCCGATACGCAGTATTTT.

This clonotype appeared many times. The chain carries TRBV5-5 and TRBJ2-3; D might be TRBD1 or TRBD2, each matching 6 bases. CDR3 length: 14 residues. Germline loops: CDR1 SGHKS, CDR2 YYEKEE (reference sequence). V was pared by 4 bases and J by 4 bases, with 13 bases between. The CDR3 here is CASSRRGVPDTQYF. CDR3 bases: TGTGCCAGCAGCCGGAGGGGGGTCCCAGATACGCAGTATTTT. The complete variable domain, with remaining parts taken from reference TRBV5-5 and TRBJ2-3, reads DAGVTQSPTHLIKTRGQQVTLRCSPISGHKSVSWYQQVLGQGPQFIFQYYEKEERGRGNFPDRFSARQFPNYSSELNVNALLLGDSALYLCASSRRGVPDTQYFGPGTRLTVL.

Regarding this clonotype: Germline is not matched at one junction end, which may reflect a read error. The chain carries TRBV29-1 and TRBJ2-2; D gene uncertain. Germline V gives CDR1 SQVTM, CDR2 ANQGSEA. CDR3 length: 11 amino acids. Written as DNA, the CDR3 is TGCATCGTTGCGGTCACCGGGGAGCTGTTTTTT. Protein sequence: CIVAVTGELFF.

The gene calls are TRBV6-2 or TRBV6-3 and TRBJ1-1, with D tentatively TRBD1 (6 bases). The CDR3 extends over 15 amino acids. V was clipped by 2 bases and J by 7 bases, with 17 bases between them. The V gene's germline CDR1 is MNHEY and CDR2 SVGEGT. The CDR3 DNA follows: TGTGCCAGCAGTTACGGGTGGGGGGCTGCCGATGAAGCTTTCTTT. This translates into CASSYGWGAADEAFF.

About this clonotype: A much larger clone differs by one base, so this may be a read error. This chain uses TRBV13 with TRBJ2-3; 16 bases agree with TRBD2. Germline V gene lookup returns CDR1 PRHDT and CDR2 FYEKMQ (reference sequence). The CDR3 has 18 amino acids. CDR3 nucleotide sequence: TGTGTCAGCAGCGAGGGACTAGCGGGGGGGACCCGCACAGATACGCAGTATTTT. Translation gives CVSSEGLAGGTRTDTQYF.

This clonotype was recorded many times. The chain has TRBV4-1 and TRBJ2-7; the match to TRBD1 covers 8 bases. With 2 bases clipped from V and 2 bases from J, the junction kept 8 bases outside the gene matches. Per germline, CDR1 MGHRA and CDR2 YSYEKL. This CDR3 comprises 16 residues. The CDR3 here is CASSQLTGTGPYEQYF. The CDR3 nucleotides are TGCGCCAGCAGCCAATTGACCGGGACAGGTCCCTACGAGCAGTACTTC.

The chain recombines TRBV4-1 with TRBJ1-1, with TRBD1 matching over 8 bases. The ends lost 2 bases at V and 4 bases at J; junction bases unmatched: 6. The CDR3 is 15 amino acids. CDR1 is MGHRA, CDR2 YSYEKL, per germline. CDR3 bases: TGCGCCAGCAGCCAATTGGACAGGGTGAGCACTGAAGCTTTCTTT. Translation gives CASSQLDRVSTEAFF.